The 5 T cell receptor beta chains presented below share a single source sample, sequenced in a study of blood T cells in healthy people across ages. For the second PCR, which ran for about 6 to 11 cycles, a sample-barcoded 5' primer and a J-beta primer mix were used. TCRdb called the 5' RACE reads again in MiXCR, with one record for every CDR3 protein. The sample includes some 1,500,000 distinct CDR3 sequences, 42% of them seen just once. Sequenced: blood. These receptors came from a woman aged 18-29 years in good health.

The gene calls are TRBV20-1 and TRBJ2-3, with D possibly TRBD2 on 5 matching bases. CDR3 length: 11 amino acids. Germline assignment: CDR1 DFQATT and CDR2 SNEGSKA (reference sequence). V lost 6 bases and J 8 bases, leaving 12 bases between the germline ends. The CDR3 loop reads CSAPLDPTQYF. The DNA for the CDR3 is TGCAGTGCGCCACTAGACCCTACGCAGTATTTT.

The chain employs TRBV30 and TRBJ1-1; D is perhaps TRBD1 (5 bases). V was shortened by 3 bases and J by 0 bases, with 8 bases between the two germline ends. Germline V lookup: CDR1 GTSNPN, CDR2 SVGIG (reference sequence). The CDR3 sequence is 13 residues long. The CDR3 coding sequence is TGTGCCTGGAGCGGACATATGAACACTGAAGCTTTCTTT. This sequence encodes CAWSGHMNTEAFF.

The chain recombines TRBV5-4 with TRBJ2-1; 8 positions match TRBD1. V shed 4 bases and J 2 bases; nucleotides not matched to a gene: 5. CDR3 length: 15 amino acids. The germline V gene encodes CDR1 SGHNT and CDR2 YYREEE (reference sequence). The CDR3 loop is CASSPLGQAYNEQFF. CDR3 bases: TGTGCCAGCAGCCCTCTGGGACAGGCCTACAATGAGCAGTTCTTC.

This clonotype has more than one count but fewer than ten. The rearrangement uses TRBV6-6 and TRBJ2-3, with a possible D match to TRBD2 (6 bases). CDR3 length equals 13 residues. Per germline, CDR1 MNHNY and CDR2 SVGAGI (reference sequence). V was cut by 5 bases and J by 4 bases, with 10 bases left in between. CDR3 sequence reads: CASSKRLADTQYF. For the CDR3, the DNA is TGTGCCAGCAGTAAACGACTAGCAGATACGCAGTATTTT.

V and J are TRBV14 and TRBJ1-2, with unresolved D. CDR1 SGHDN and CDR2 FVKESK come from the germline V gene. The V end lost 5 bases, the J end lost 4 bases, and 14 bases lay between the germline ends. The CDR3 sequence is 14 residues long. CDR3 DNA: TGTGCCAGCAGCATTTCGACACTGCTCTATGGCTACACCTTC. Protein product: CASSISTLLYGYTF.